The 13 T cell receptor beta chains presented below share a single source sample, sequenced in a study of T cell responses to AZD1222 COVID-19 vaccine. The table came from immunoSEQ multiplex PCR; TCRdb's copy has only in-frame clones and leaves some out. Counted here are approximately 150,000 clones, 70% to 90% occurring once; the ten biggest clones make up approximately 5.1%. Sample: peripheral blood, taken 28 days after the second dose of the MenACWY control vaccine. The receptors come from an adult who received the MenACWY meningococcal vaccine as a control.

The genes are TRBV19 and TRBJ1-2; unclear D gene. The CDR3 is made up of 16 amino acids. Trimming took off 5 bases at V and 4 bases at J, with 20 bases between the two ends. Germline-derived CDR1 and CDR2 are LNHDA and SQIVND (reference sequence). CDR3 nucleotides: TGTGCCAGTAGTGTCCCCGGGAACCCAATAACCTATGGCTACACCTTC. Encoded protein: CASSVPGNPITYGYTF.

The chain recombines TRBV4-1 with TRBJ2-7, with a weak D call TRBD1 (7 bases). Germline V gene data show CDR1 as MGHRA and CDR2 as YSYEKL. V lost 3 bases and J lost 1, with 16 bases in between. CDR3 length equals 16 residues. The CDR3 spells CASSQGPTGRSYEQYF. The CDR3 DNA reads TGCGCCAGCAGCCAGGGCCCGACAGGGAGGTCCTACGAGCAGTACTTC.

The chain carries TRBV6-5 and TRBJ2-2; D is uncertain. Looked up from germline, CDR1 is MNHEY and CDR2 is SVGAGI. There are 15 residues in the CDR3. Deletions cut 6 bases from V and 5 bases from J, with 16 bases between. CDR3 sequence (DNA): TGTGCCAGCAGCCGGCGGTGGCCAGAAACCGGGGAGCTGTTTTTT. Translating it yields CASSRRWPETGELFF.

The rearrangement uses TRBV11-3 and TRBJ1-2, with D possibly matching TRBD1 (6 bases). The CDR3 sequence is 12 residues long. Per germline, CDR1 SGHNT and CDR2 YENEEA. V was pared by 2 bases and J by 6 bases, with 7 bases between. As DNA, the CDR3 is TGTGCCAGCAGCTTAAGGGGGGATGGCTACACCTTC. It encodes CASSLRGDGYTF.

The chain is built from TRBV28 and TRBJ1-2; D gene ambiguous. The CDR3 sequence is 14 residues long. V was trimmed by 2 bases and J by 10 bases, leaving 17 bases between them. Looked up from germline, CDR1 is MDHEN and CDR2 is SYDVKM. The CDR3 DNA follows: TGTGCCAGCAGTTTAGGGCATTCGATCCGCGACTACACCTTC. Encoded protein: CASSLGHSIRDYTF.

This chain connects TRBV19 to TRBJ1-1, with D hard to call. This CDR3 spans 14 amino acids. The germline gives CDR1 LNHDA, CDR2 SQIVND (reference sequence). The V and J ends lost 5 bases and 2 bases respectively, with 12 bases between them. CDR3 DNA: TGTGCCAGTAGTTTTCATGGGCAAAACACTGAAGCTTTCTTT. This translates into CASSFHGQNTEAFF. Using reference TRBV19 and TRBJ1-1 for the parts outside the CDR3, the full variable domain is DGGITQSPKYLFRKEGQNVTLSCEQNLNHDAMYWYRQDPGQGLRLIYYSQIVNDFQKGDIAEGYSVSREKKESFPLTVTSAQKNPTAFYLCASSFHGQNTEAFFGQGTRLTVV.

V usage is TRBV6-5 and J usage is TRBJ1-1; 8 bases are shared with TRBD1. Unmatched junction bases numbered 1, after V lost 7 bases and J lost 0 bases. The CDR3 totals 13 residues. From germline, CDR1 is MNHEY and CDR2 SVGAGI. The DNA of the CDR3 is TGTGCCAGCACGGACAGGGTGAACACTGAAGCTTTCTTT. Translated: CASTDRVNTEAFF.

The genes are TRBV6-5 and TRBJ1-1; the match to TRBD1 covers 7 bases. CDR3 length: 14 amino acids. Per germline, CDR1 MNHEY and CDR2 SVGAGI. The V segment lost 5 bases and the J segment 2 bases; nucleotides outside the gene matches: 5. DNA for the CDR3: TGTGCCAGCAGTCGCAGGGGGGTAAACACTGAAGCTTTCTTT. The encoded protein is CASSRRGVNTEAFF.

The V call is TRBV21-1, the J call TRBJ2-7; TRBD1 reflects the table's D call only, with no check against the DNA. TRBV21-1 is classified as a pseudogene. This CDR3 region has 15 residues. In DNA form, the CDR3 reads TGTGCCAGCAGCCCTCGGGACAGGGGTGACTACGAGCAGTACTTC. It is translated as CASSPRDRGDYEQYF.

This clone was picked up one time. The V call is TRBV9, the J call TRBJ1-4; D remains unclear. The CDR3 spans 15 residues. V was pared by 2 bases and J by 0 bases, with 8 bases between. Looked up from germline, CDR1 is SGDLS and CDR2 is YYNGEE. The CDR3 spells CASSVLGATNEKLFF. The DNA of the CDR3 is TGTGCCAGCAGCGTCCTCGGGGCAACTAATGAAAAACTGTTTTTT.

This clone showed up just once. The rearrangement joins TRBV6-2 or TRBV6-3 to TRBJ1-2; D uncertain. The CDR3 extends over 13 amino acids. Germline loops: CDR1 MNHEY, CDR2 SVGEGT. Trimming took off 2 bases at V and 10 bases at J, with 14 bases between the two ends. The CDR3 DNA reads TGTGCCAGCAGTTACCGCCCGGTGGGGTCCTACACCTTC. Translating it yields CASSYRPVGSYTF.

This clone was counted only a few times. The rearrangement joins TRBV2 to TRBJ2-7; no clear D gene. V dropped 4 bases and J dropped 0 bases, with 13 bases sitting between them. The CDR3 runs 15 residues. Looked up from germline, CDR1 is SNHLY and CDR2 is FYNNEI. The CDR3 DNA sequence: TGTGCCAGCAGTGTAGGCGGCGCGAGCTCCTACGAGCAGTACTTC. Protein sequence: CASSVGGASSYEQYF.

This clone has only one observation. The V call is TRBV18, the J call TRBJ1-5, with D hard to call. Germline V lookup: CDR1 KGHSH, CDR2 LQKENI. This CDR3 region has 15 residues. Deletions cut 2 bases from V and 3 bases from J, with 11 bases between. CDR3: CASSPGGSLNQPQHF. DNA for the CDR3: TGTGCCAGCTCACCAGGTGGGAGCCTCAATCAGCCCCAGCATTTT.